This T cell receptor (beta chain) was recorded in a study of shared clonotypes between healthy human individuals. Repertoires were generated with immunoSEQ multiplex PCR, while TCRdb's copy carries only in-frame clones and drops some. The table has approximately 1.5 million clones, 95% to 99% seen once. CDR1 is SGHRS, CDR2 YFSETQ, per germline. The V and J ends lost 1 base and 1 base respectively, with 26 bases between them. The CDR3 has 20 amino acids. The chain joins TRBV5-1 to TRBJ1-1, with D perhaps TRBD1 (5 bases). This clonotype originated in a young man in good health. The sequenced material came from naive CD4+ T cells sorted from blood. Subset in this sample: CD45RA+ positively selected. CDR3 region: CASSLYLAAGQGVPNTEAFF. Written as DNA, the CDR3 is TGCGCCAGCAGCTTGTACTTGGCGGCTGGTCAAGGGGTCCCGAACACTGAAGCTTTCTTT.